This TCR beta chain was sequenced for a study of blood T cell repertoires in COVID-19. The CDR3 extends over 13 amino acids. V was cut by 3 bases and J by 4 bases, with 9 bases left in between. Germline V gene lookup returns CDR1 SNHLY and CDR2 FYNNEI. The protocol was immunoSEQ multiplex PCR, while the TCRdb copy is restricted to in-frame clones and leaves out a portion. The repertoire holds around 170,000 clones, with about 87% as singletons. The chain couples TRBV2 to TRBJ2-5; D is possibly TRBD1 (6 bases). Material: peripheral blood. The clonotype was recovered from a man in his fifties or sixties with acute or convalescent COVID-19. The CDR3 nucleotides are TGTGCCAGCAGTGATGGGGACACAGAGACCCAGTACTTC. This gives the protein CASSDGDTETQYF.